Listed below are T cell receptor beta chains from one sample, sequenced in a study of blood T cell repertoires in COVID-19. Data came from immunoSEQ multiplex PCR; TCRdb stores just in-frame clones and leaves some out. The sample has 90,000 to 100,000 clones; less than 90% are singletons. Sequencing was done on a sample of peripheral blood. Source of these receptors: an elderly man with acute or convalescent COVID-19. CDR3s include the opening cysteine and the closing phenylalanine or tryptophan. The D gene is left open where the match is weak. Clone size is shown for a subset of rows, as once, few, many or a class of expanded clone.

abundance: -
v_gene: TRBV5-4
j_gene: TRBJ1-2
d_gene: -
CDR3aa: CASSSIYGYTF
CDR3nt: TGTGCCAGCAGCTCCATCTATGGCTACACCTTC

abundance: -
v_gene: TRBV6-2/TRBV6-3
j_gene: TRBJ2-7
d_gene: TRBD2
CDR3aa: CASSFPPFRTSASYEQYF
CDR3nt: TGTGCCAGCAGTTTCCCCCCTTTTCGGACTAGCGCCTCCTACGAGCAGTACTTC

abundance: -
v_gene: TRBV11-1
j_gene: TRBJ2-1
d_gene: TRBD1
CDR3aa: CASSLKTGGVNEQFF
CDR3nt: TGTGCCAGCAGCTTAAAGACAGGGGGTGTCAATGAGCAGTTCTTC

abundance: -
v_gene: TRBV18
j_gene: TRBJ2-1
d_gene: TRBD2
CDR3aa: CASSSLAGVGYNEQFF
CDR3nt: TGTGCCAGCTCATCTCTAGCGGGAGTGGGCTACAATGAGCAGTTCTTC

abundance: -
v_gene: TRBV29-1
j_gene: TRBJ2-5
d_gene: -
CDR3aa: CSVAPGELETQYF
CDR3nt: TGCAGCGTTGCCCCAGGGGAATTGGAGACCCAGTACTTC

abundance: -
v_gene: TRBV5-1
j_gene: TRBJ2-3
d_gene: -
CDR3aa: CASSLWGDSLTDTQYF
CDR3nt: TGCGCCAGCAGCTTGTGGGGGGACAGCCTCACAGATACGCAGTATTTT

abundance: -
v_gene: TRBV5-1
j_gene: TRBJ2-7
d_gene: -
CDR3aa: CASSFSWQGREQYF
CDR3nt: TGCGCCAGCAGCTTTTCATGGCAGGGGCGCGAGCAGTACTTC

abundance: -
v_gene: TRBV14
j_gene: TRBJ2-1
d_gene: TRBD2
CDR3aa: CASSQDLLAGDHYNEQFF
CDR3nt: TGTGCCAGCAGCCAAGATCTACTAGCGGGAGATCATTACAATGAGCAGTTCTTC

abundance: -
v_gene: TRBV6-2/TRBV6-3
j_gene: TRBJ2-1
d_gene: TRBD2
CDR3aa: CASSYSTSGRSSSYNEQFF
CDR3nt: TGTGCCAGCAGTTACAGTACTAGCGGGAGGTCAAGCTCCTACAATGAGCAGTTCTTC

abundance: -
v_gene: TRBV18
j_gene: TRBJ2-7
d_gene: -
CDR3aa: CASSPRATGNEQYF
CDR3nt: TGTGCCAGCTCACCACGAGCTACAGGGAACGAGCAGTACTTC

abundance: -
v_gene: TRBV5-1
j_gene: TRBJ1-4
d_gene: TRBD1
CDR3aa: CASSSDRGMREKLFF
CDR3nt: TGCGCCAGCAGCTCGGACAGGGGTATGCGTGAAAAACTGTTTTTT

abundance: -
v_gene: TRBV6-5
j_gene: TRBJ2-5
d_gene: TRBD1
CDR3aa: CASSYSGQGSGETQYF
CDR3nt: TGTGCCAGCAGTTACTCCGGACAGGGTTCAGGAGAGACCCAGTACTTC

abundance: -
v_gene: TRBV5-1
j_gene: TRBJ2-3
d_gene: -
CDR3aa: CASSLQDSTDTQYF
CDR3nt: TGCGCCAGCAGCTTACAGGACAGCACAGATACGCAGTATTTT

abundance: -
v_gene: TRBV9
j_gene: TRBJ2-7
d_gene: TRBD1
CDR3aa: CASSVGSTGYEQYF
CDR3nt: TGTGCCAGCAGCGTAGGCTCGACAGGGTACGAGCAGTACTTC

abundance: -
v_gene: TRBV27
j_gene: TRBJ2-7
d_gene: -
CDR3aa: CASGQFSYEQYF
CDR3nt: TGTGCCAGCGGACAGTTCTCCTACGAGCAGTACTTC

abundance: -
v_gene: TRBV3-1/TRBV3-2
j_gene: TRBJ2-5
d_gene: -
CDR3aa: CASREQETQYF
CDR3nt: TGTGCCAGCCGTGAACAGGAGACCCAGTACTTC

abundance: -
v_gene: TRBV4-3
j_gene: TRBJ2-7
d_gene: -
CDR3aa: CASSQDRGSFEQYF
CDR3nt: TGCGCCAGCAGCCAAGACAGGGGTAGCTTCGAGCAGTACTTC

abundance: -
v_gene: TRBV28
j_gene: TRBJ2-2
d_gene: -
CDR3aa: CASSPPGFGDTGELFF
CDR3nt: TGTGCCAGCAGTCCACCGGGATTTGGGGACACCGGGGAGCTGTTTTTT

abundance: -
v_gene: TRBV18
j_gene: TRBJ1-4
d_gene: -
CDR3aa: CASSPLENEKLFF
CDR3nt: TGTGCCAGCTCACCACTCGAGAATGAAAAACTGTTTTTT

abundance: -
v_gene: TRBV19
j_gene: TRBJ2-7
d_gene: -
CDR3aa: CASSIGTEAYEQYF
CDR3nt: TGTGCCAGTAGTATAGGGACAGAAGCCTACGAGCAGTACTTC

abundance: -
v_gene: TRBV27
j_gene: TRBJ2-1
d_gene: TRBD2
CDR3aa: CASSSRLTSGRAHEQFF
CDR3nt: TGTGCCAGCAGTTCCCGGTTAACTAGCGGGAGGGCCCATGAGCAGTTCTTC

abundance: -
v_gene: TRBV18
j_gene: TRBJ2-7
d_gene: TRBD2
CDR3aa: CASSPPAGTSRYEQYF
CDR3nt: TGTGCCAGCTCACCACCGGCCGGGACTAGTAGGTACGAGCAGTACTTC

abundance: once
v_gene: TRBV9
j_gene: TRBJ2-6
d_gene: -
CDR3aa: CASAGTGAGANVLTF
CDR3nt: TGTGCCAGCGCTGGGACTGGTGCTGGGGCCAACGTCCTGACTTTC

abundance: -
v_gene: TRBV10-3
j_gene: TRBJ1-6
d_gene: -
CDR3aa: CAIRRGRDSPLHF
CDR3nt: TGTGCCATTCGGAGGGGACGGGATTCACCCCTCCACTTT

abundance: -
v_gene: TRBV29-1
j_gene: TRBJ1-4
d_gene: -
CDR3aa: CSAASISNEKLFF
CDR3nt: TGCAGCGCCGCGTCAATTTCTAATGAAAAACTGTTTTTT

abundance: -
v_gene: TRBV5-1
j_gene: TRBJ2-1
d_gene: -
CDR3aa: CASSLGRGGEQFF
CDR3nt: TGCGCCAGCAGCTTGGGAAGGGGCGGTGAGCAGTTCTTC

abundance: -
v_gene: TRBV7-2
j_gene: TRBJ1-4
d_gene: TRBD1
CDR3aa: CASSLMDRSEKLFF
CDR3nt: TGTGCCAGCAGCTTAATGGACAGGAGTGAAAAACTGTTTTTT

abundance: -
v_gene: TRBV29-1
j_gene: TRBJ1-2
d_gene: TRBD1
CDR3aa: CSVEDPGGYYGYTF
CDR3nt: TGCAGCGTTGAAGATCCAGGGGGCTACTATGGCTACACCTTC

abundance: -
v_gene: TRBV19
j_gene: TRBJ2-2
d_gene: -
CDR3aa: CASSIGVNTGELFF
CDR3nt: TGTGCCAGTAGTATCGGGGTGAACACCGGGGAGCTGTTTTTT

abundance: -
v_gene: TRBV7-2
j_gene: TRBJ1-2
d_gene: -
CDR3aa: CASSAGDRFSPNYGYTF
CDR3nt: TGTGCCAGCAGCGCGGGCGACAGGTTCTCCCCAAACTATGGCTACACCTTC

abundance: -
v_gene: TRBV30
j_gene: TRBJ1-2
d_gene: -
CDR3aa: CACLTGNYGYTF
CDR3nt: TGTGCCTGTTTAACAGGTAACTATGGCTACACCTTC

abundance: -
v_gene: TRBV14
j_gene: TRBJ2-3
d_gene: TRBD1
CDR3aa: CASSQNDRVTDTQYF
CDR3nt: TGTGCCAGCAGCCAAAATGACAGGGTCACAGATACGCAGTATTTT

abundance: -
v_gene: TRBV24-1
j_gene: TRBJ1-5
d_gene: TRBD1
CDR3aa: CATSDSTGRPGQPQHF
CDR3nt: TGTGCCACCAGTGATTCGACAGGGCGTCCAGGTCAGCCCCAGCATTTT

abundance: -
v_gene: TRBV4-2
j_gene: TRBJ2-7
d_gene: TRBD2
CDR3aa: CASSQRTSGTYEQYF
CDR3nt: TGTGCCAGCAGCCAGAGGACTAGCGGGACCTACGAGCAGTACTTC

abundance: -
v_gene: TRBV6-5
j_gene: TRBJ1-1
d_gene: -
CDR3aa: CASRRGRTVHEAFF
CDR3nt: TGTGCCAGCAGGAGGGGAAGGACAGTCCATGAAGCTTTCTTT

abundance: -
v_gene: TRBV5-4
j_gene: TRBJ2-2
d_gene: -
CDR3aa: CASSMGYGTFTGELFF
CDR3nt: TGTGCCAGCAGCATGGGGTATGGGACTTTTACCGGGGAGCTGTTTTTT

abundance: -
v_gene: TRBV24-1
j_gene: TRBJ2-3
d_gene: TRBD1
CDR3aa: CATSTARGDTQYF
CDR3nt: TGTGCCACCAGCACCGCCAGGGGGGATACGCAGTATTTT

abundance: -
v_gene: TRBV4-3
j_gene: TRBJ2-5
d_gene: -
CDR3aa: CASSQEAGAGETQYF
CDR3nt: TGCGCCAGCAGCCAAGAGGCAGGGGCCGGTGAGACCCAGTACTTC

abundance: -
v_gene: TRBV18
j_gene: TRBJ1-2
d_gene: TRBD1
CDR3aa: CASSSGTGLMNYGYTF
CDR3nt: TGTGCCAGCTCGTCCGGGACAGGACTTATGAACTATGGCTACACCTTC

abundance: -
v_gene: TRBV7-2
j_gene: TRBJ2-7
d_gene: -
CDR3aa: CASSLTSSGSYEQYF
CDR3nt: TGTGCCAGCAGCCTCACTAGCTCGGGGTCCTACGAGCAGTACTTC

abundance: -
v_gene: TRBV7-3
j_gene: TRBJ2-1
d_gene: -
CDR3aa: CASSFYEGAEQFF
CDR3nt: TGTGCCAGCAGCTTTTATGAAGGGGCTGAGCAGTTCTTC

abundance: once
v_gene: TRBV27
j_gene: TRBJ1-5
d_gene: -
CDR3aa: CASSLSPRGDPPQHF
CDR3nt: TGTGCCAGCAGTTTATCGCCCAGGGGCGACCCGCCCCAGCATTTT

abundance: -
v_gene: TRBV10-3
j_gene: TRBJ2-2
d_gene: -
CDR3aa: CAISDGAPADTTGELFF
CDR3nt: TGTGCCATCAGTGATGGGGCTCCGGCAGACACGACCGGGGAGCTGTTTTTT

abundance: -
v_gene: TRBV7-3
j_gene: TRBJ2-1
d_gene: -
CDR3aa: CASSRLERSNEQFF
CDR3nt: TGTGCCAGCAGCCGTCTGGAGAGGAGCAATGAGCAGTTCTTC

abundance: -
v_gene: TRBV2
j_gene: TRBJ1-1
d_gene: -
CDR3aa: CASSETTPRLTEAFF
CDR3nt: TGTGCCAGCAGTGAAACGACCCCCCGACTTACTGAAGCTTTCTTT

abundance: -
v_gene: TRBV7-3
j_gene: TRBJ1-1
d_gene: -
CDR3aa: CASSLSRGTEAFF
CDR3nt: TGTGCCAGCAGCTTAAGCAGGGGCACTGAAGCTTTCTTT

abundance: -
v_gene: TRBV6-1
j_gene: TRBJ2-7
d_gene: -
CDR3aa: CASSEGVGTRSSYEQYF
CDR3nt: TGTGCCAGCAGTGAAGGGGTCGGAACTAGGAGCTCCTACGAGCAGTACTTC

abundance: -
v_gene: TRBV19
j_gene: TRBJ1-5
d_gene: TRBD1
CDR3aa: CASSTQGPNQPQHF
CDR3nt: TGTGCCAGTAGTACACAGGGGCCCAATCAGCCCCAGCATTTT

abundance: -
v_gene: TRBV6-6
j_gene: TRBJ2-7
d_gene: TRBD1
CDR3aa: CASSSGQGTYEQYF
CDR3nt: TGTGCCAGCAGTTCAGGACAGGGTACCTACGAGCAGTACTTC

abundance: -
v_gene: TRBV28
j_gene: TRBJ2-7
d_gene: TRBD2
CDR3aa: CASRYKRLAVFEQYF
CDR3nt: TGTGCCAGCAGGTACAAGAGGCTAGCGGTCTTCGAGCAGTACTTC

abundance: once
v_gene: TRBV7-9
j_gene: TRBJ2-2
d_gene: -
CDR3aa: CASSLADSRINTGELFF
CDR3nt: TGTGCCAGCAGCTTAGCAGACAGCCGGATAAACACCGGGGAGCTGTTTTTT

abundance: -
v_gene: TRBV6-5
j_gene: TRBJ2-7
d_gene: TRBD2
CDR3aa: CASSTPGLAEQYF
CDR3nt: TGTGCCAGCAGTACCCCGGGACTAGCGGAGCAGTACTTC

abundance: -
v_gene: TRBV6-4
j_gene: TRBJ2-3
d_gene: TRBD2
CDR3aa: CASSLEAGTDTQYF
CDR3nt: TGTGCCAGCAGCCTGGAAGCGGGAACAGATACGCAGTATTTT

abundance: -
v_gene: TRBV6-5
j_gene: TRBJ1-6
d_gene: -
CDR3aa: CASSGDPDNSPLHF
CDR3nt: TGTGCCAGCTCAGGGGACCCGGATAATTCACCCCTCCACTTT

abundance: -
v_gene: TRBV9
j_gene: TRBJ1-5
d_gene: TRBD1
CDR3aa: CASSGTGSNQPQHF
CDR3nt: TGTGCCAGCAGCGGGACAGGGAGCAATCAGCCCCAGCATTTT

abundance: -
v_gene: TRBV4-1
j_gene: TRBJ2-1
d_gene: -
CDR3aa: CASSKLQQVDEQFF
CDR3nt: TGCGCCAGCAGCAAATTGCAACAGGTCGATGAGCAGTTCTTC

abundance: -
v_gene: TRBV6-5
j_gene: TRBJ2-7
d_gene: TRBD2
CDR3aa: CASCTTSGPCYEQYF
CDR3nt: TGTGCCAGCTGTACGACTAGCGGCCCGTGCTACGAGCAGTACTTC